This record covers a single T cell receptor (beta chain). This specimen belongs to a study of shared clonotypes between healthy human individuals. The repertoire was sequenced with immunoSEQ multiplex PCR; TCRdb's copy has only in-frame clones and lacks some. The top ten hold approximately 1.5% of the sample, which has about 960,000 clones, 76% seen once. This CDR3 spans 16 amino acids. The J segment lost 4 bases and the V segment lost 3 bases, leaving 9 bases of the junction unmatched. The germline CDR1 and CDR2 sequences are SGHNT and YYREEE (reference sequence). This receptor was identified in a man aged 18 to 29 in good health. The rearrangement joins TRBV5-4 to TRBJ2-5; the match to TRBD2 covers 10 bases. Sequences were obtained from memory CD4+ T cells sorted from blood. Subset reported: CD45RA-negative fraction. DNA for the CDR3: TGTGCCAGCAGCTACCGGCTAGCGGGAGTATCAGAGACCCAGTACTTC. It specifies CASSYRLAGVSETQYF.